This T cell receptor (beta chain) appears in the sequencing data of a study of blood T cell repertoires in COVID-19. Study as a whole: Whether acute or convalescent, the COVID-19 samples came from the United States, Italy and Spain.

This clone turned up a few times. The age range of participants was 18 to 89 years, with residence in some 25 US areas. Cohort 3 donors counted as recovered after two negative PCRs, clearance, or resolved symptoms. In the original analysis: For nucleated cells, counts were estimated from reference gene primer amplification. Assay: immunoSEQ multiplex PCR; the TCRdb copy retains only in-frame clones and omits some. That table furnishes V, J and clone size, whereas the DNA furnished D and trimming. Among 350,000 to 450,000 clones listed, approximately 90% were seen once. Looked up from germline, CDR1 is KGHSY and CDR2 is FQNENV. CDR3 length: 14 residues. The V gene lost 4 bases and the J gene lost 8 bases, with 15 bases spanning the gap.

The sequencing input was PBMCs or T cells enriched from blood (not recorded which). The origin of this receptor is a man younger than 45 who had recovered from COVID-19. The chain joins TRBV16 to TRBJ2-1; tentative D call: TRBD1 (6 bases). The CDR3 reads CASSRLNRVHEQFF. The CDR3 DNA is TGTGCCAGCAGCCGACTTAACAGGGTCCATGAGCAGTTCTTC.